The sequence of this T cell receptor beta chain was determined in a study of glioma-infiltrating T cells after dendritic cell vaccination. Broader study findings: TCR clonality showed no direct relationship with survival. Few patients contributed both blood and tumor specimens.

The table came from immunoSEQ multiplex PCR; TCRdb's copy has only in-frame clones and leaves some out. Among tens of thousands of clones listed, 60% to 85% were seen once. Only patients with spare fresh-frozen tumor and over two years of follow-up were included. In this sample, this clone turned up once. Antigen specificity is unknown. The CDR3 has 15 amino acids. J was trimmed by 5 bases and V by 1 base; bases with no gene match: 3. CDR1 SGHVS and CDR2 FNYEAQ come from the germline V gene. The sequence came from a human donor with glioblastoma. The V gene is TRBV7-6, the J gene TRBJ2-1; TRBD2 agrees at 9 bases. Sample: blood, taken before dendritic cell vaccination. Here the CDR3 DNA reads TGTGCCAGCAGCTTAGTGACTAGCGGTAACAATGAGCAGTTCTTC. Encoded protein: CASSLVTSGNNEQFF.